This T cell receptor (beta chain) was identified during a study of blood T cells in healthy people across ages (dated by TCRdb to between 2014 and 2016). In terms of the full investigation: In model experiments, template switching captured about one uniquely barcoded TCR beta cDNA molecule for every two T cells. To track age-related changes in TCR beta repertoire diversity, the study relied on deep sequencing normalized with unique cDNA molecular identifiers. The donors were divided into four age groups: young (average roughly 17 years), middle-aged (around 41), aged (about 60) and long-lived (roughly 82). The study analyzed two additional independent replicas of 1 million unique cDNA reads from the same blood draw for two donors, one aged 18 to 30 and one aged 80 or older.

V loses 6 bases, J loses 9 bases, and the germline ends lie 17 bases apart. Its CDR3 holds 13 amino acids, cysteine through phenylalanine. Only the CDR3 DNA is retained, 39 bases long and in frame from the first base. Based on the germline V gene, the CDR1 and CDR2 sequences are SNHLY and FYNNEI. Broader findings and caveats from the paper: The CMV infection status of donors was not known, potentially confounding age-related changes in expanded clonotypes. The percentage of naive T cells measured by flow cytometry correlated strongly with observed TCR beta diversity. As age increased, observed TCR beta diversity per million T cells dropped in a roughly linear way, and a significant reduction was already evident by age about 36. Estimates of total diversity based on one million sequenced T cells were considered lower bounds and underestimates. Because profiling used bulk unsorted PBMCs, naive and antigen-experienced compartments could not be compared conclusively. Compared with the aged group, the long-lived group had more naive CD4+ T cells, fewer expanded clones and increased TCR diversity, a pattern suggesting age selection.

As concerns this clonotype: There is no known antigen for this receptor. No qualities accompany the bases; no much larger clone lies one base away.

The donors were roughly 39 Caucasian individuals from Russia, aged roughly 6 to 100 years, who were systemically healthy. Approximately 9.7 milliliters of peripheral blood were drawn from each donor into EDTA-treated Vacutainer tubes. Ficoll-Paque density-gradient centrifugation was used to isolate PBMCs, with at least 7 million obtained per sample. Trizol reagent was used to extract total RNA from PBMCs, with at least 5 micrograms per sample. Naive CD45RAhigh/CD27high T cell percentages were measured by flow cytometry on a PBMC aliquot from every donor. The library was built by means of 5' RACE. Sequencing used an Illumina HiSeq 2500. A second 7 to 11 cycle PCR used a sample-barcoded 5' primer and a J-beta primer mix. Each TCR beta cDNA molecule received a unique molecular identifier from a template-switch 5' adaptor carrying 12 random nucleotides. At least 2.5 million CDR3-containing paired-end reads were obtained from each sample. The Mint cDNA synthesis kit, primed by a TRBC-specific oligonucleotide, was used to synthesize first-strand cDNA from all RNA. After uracil-DNA glycosylase treatment, a first 18-cycle PCR used universal primers M1SS and BC2_uni_R on all cDNA. The source study handled its data this way. Normalization of each sample was performed by random selection of 1 million high-quality reads, each carrying a distinct molecular identifier. Instead of being binned into consensus sequences, reads with shared molecular identifiers were discarded. MiTCR, run with a Q25 quality threshold and the strictest error-elimination algorithm, handled CDR3 identification, clonotype clustering and error correction. A nonparametric unseen species model with Euler transformation was used to estimate a lower bound on total TCR beta diversity. TCRdb trimmed public reads at Q25 via fastp, called clones via MiXCR and kept in-frame beta chains. Under each unique CDR3 protein, matching rows form one entry showing the most common genes and DNA. TCRdb's processing, not the authors', yielded these V and J calls. The table for this sample lists 800,000 to 950,000 distinct CDR3 sequences; 25% to 30% of them were counted only once. The ten largest clones take up 10% to 13% of the sample.

The sample was also linked to a second study, of T cells of mothers and their children. Drawing on the second study: The donors were nine systemically healthy Caucasian individuals, made up of three mothers and their six children. cDNA synthesis used all of the extracted RNA, with around 1.4 ug of RNA in each 15 ul reaction. In the second PCR, the M1S primer added sample barcodes and 2-4 random nucleotides. More than 9.5 million TCR beta CDR3 reads were obtained from each mother, and several million reads were obtained from each child. In both related and unrelated pairs, thymic selection shapes the output of TCR recombination in a similar way, with inherited differences having only a minor effect. Normalized repertoire overlap in related mother-child pairs was always slightly higher than in unrelated mother-child pairs, but the difference was never significant. With a sensitivity of 90 to 100 clones per million clonotypes, no persistent microchimeric T cell clones were detected. In the study, deep NGS was used to compare the TCR beta repertoires of mothers and children, and features distinguishing related mother-child pairs from unrelated individuals were sought. The mean age was around 40 +/- 4 years for the mothers and approximately 11 +/- 4 years for the children. After adapter ligation was performed with NEBNext reagents, the libraries were sequenced on an Illumina HiSeq 2000 with 100+100 nt paired-end reads. Mother and child libraries were prepared a month apart and sequenced in separate runs to prevent cross-contamination. For each donor, somewhere between roughly 500,000 and 2,100,000 distinct TCR beta clonotypes were identified. Naive TCR beta clonotypes were estimated from low-frequency clonotypes matched to each donor's FACS-determined naive share, without sorting.

The TCR comes from a middle-aged woman in good health. The chain links TRBV2 with TRBJ1-1, with the D gene not confidently named. The sequenced sample consisted of blood. The CDR3 region reads CASRGEGGIQAFF. The bases read TGTGCCAGCAGGGGAGAAGGAGGGATTCAAGCTTTCTTT.